This T cell receptor (beta chain) was obtained from a study of OX40 agonist ivuxolimab in advanced cancers. Study at large: The dose of intravenous ivuxolimab that patients received every 2 weeks ranged from 0.01 to 10 mg/kg. Overall study results and limits: Nonresponders, in some cases, also had low normalized T-cell clonal expansion.

This table comes from immunoSEQ multiplex PCR, and its TCRdb copy is limited to in-frame clones, with some not included. Altogether about 50,000 clones are present, approximately 91% being singletons, with the ten largest covering about 7%. With regard to this clone: What it binds is unknown.

Source: CD4+ or CD8+ T cells sorted from blood, taken in a trial of the OX40 agonist ivuxolimab. This sequence originates from an adult with an advanced solid tumor such as melanoma, head and neck, liver or kidney cancer.

The CDR3 protein is CASSFSVQGGRQPQHF. CDR3 bases: TGTGCCAGCAGCTTTTCGGTACAGGGGGGGCGACAGCCCCAGCATTTT. This chain links TRBV5-8 with TRBJ1-5; 8 bases fit TRBD1. CDR3 size: 16 residues. Per the germline V gene, CDR1 is SGHTS and CDR2 is YDEGEE. The V segment lost 2 bases and the J segment 7 bases; nucleotides outside the gene matches: 11.